This T cell receptor beta chain was captured in a study of T cell responses to AZD1222 COVID-19 vaccine. Regarding the study as a whole: An increase in Spike-specific TCR breadth and depth was observed after two AZD1222 doses. The CD4 TCRs associated with vaccination extended across spike and predominated at 160-218 and 743-854. Donors in the cohort were predominantly white British and more often female, and clonal diversity was possibly underestimated.

TCRdb's table, derived via immunoSEQ multiplex PCR, lists solely in-frame clones and lacks some. The sample has more than 140,000 clones, about nine tenths seen once. Trimming cost V 0 bases and J 3 bases; bases outside gene matches: 5. This CDR3 is built from 15 residues. Germline CDR1 reads SGDLS; CDR2 reads YYNGEE. The table lists this clone with a few counts. The antigen remains undetermined. This chain uses TRBV9 with TRBJ1-1, with 7 bases lining up with TRBD1. This sequence originates from an adult in good health. The sequencing used peripheral blood, collected on day 0 of MenACWY control vaccination. The DNA of the CDR3 is TGTGCCAGCAGCGTAGAGGGGGCTCTGGACACTGAAGCTTTCTTT. It encodes CASSVEGALDTEAFF.